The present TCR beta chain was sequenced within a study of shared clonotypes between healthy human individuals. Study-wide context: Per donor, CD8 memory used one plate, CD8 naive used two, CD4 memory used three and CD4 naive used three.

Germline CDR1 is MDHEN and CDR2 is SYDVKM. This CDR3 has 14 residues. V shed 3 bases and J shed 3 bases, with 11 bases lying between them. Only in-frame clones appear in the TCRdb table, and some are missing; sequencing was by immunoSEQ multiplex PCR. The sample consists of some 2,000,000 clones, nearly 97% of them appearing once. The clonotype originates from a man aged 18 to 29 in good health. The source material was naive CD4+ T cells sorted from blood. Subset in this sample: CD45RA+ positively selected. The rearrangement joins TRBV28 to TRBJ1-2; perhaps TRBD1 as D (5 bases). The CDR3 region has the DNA TGTGCCAGCAGTTTGCCCAGACAGTACTATGGCTACACCTTC. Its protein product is CASSLPRQYYGYTF.